The following is a TCR beta chain sequence with its context. Sequenced by immunoSEQ multiplex PCR; TCRdb stores in-frame clones only, minus some. The sample lists hundreds of thousands of clones, roughly 89% occurring once. These data come from a study of Ad26.COV2.S vaccination and SARS-CoV-2 variants. Whole-study context: Donor was in the COV1001 Ad26.COV2.S trial arm. Once, or twice with 56 days between doses, Ad26.COV2.S was given intramuscularly.

Documented treatment: roughly 19 received Ad26.COV2.S at low or high dose, single or two shots; a few received placebo; per-sample allocation not given. All samples were drawn on day 63, counting from the first vaccine or placebo injection. Germline loops: CDR1 SGHRS, CDR2 YFSETQ. This CDR3 contains 14 residues. J was trimmed by 0 bases and V by 4 bases; bases with no gene match: 0. This chain connects TRBV5-1 to TRBJ1-3, with 8 nucleotides matching TRBD1. Sequenced here: peripheral blood, sampled in a trial of Ad26.COV2.S vaccine versus placebo. This receptor was obtained from a person aged 18-60 years who received the Ad26.COV2.S COVID-19 vaccine or a placebo. In DNA, the CDR3 is TGCGCCAGCAGCACAGGGGGCTCTGGAAACACCATATATTTT. It translates to CASSTGGSGNTIYF.